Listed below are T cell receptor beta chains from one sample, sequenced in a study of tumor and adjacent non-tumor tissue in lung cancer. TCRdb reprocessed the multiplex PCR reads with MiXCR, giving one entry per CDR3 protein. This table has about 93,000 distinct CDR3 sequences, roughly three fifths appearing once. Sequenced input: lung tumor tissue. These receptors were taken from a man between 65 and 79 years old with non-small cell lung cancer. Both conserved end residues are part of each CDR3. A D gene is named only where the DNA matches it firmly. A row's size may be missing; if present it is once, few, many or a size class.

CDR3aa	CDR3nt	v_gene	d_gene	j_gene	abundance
CASRRTGGEKLFF	TGTGCCAGCAGAAGAACAGGAGGCGAAAAACTGTTTTTT	TRBV6-5	-	TRBJ1-4	many
CSANPGGDTQYF	TGCAGTGCTAATCCGGGGGGGGATACGCAGTATTTT	TRBV20-1	TRBD2	TRBJ2-3	-
CATSTLAGVNSYEQYF	TGTGCCACCAGCACCCTAGCGGGGGTGAACTCCTACGAGCAGTACTTC	TRBV15	TRBD2	TRBJ2-7	-
CASSPRGSVAKNIQYF	TGTGCCAGCAGCCCCCGTGGCAGTGTAGCCAAAAACATTCAGTACTTC	TRBV7-9	-	TRBJ2-4	few
CTSSQDRETQYF	TGCACCAGTAGCCAAGACCGAGAGACCCAGTACTTC	TRBV4-1	-	TRBJ2-5	-
CASTLFGSAFYEQYF	TGTGCCAGCACCCTCTTTGGTAGTGCATTCTACGAGCAGTACTTC	TRBV6-6	-	TRBJ2-7	-
CASSFRRRLGNEQFF	TGTGCCAGCAGCTTCCGGCGAAGGCTCGGCAATGAGCAGTTCTTC	TRBV7-9	-	TRBJ2-1	few
CASSSTGEQETQYF	TGTGCCAGCAGCTCCACAGGGGAACAAGAGACCCAGTACTTC	TRBV7-9	TRBD1	TRBJ2-5	-
CASSLVQASSNEQFF	TGTGCCAGCAGTTTAGTCCAGGCCTCCTCCAATGAGCAGTTCTTC	TRBV12-3/TRBV12-4	-	TRBJ2-1	many
CAWSRKDTDTQYF	TGTGCCTGGAGTAGGAAGGACACAGATACGCAGTATTTT	TRBV30	-	TRBJ2-3	many
CARGPRTEFGNQPQHF	TGTGCCCGCGGTCCCCGGACAGAGTTTGGCAATCAGCCCCAGCATTTT	TRBV28	-	TRBJ1-5	once
CTSSLTEGAGTYEQYF	TGTACCAGCAGCTTAACAGAAGGGGCAGGGACCTACGAGCAGTACTTC	TRBV11-2	-	TRBJ2-7	once
CANSGTGEETQYF	TGTGCCAACAGTGGTACAGGAGAAGAGACCCAGTACTTC	TRBV6-1	-	TRBJ2-5	once
CASTGTGRAGELFF	TGTGCCAGCACTGGGACAGGCAGAGCCGGGGAGCTGTTTTTT	TRBV12-3/TRBV12-4	TRBD1	TRBJ2-2	many
CASGLSWGTTHQPQHF	TGTGCCAGCGGTTTATCTTGGGGGACAACTCATCAGCCCCAGCATTTT	TRBV12-3/TRBV12-4	-	TRBJ1-5	few
CANSYSDTRAGLASVFEQLF	TGTGCCAACAGTTACTCAGACACGCGAGCGGGCCTAGCGTCGGTGTTTGAGCAGCTCTTC	TRBV6-7	-	TRBJ2-1	-
CASSTLWDTGELFF	TGTGCCAGCAGCACCCTATGGGACACCGGGGAGCTGTTTTTT	TRBV9	-	TRBJ2-2	-
CTSSLGGQGNQPQHF	TGCACCAGCAGCCTGGGGGGCCAGGGCAATCAGCCCCAGCATTTT	TRBV5-1	-	TRBJ1-5	-
CTSQTQGLPALYF	TGTACCAGCCAGACTCAGGGGCTCCCAGCGCTGTATTTT	TRBV6-5	-	TRBJ2-3	-
CATSLTRENSPLHF	TGTGCCACCTCCTTAACAAGGGAAAATTCACCCCTCCACTTT	TRBV6-5	-	TRBJ1-6	-
CVSSLGTEPYEQCF	TGTGTCAGCAGCCTTGGGACAGAACCCTACGAGCAGTGCTTC	TRBV11-2	TRBD1	TRBJ2-7	once
CASSLHGAGGVSGANVPTF	TGCGCCAGCAGTTTACATGGGGCAGGGGGCGTCTCTGGGGCCAACGTCCCGACTTTC	TRBV28	TRBD1	TRBJ2-6	-
CTISDRGSSYNVQFF	TGTACCATCAGTGATAGGGGTAGCTCCTACAATGTGCAGTTCTTC	TRBV10-3	-	TRBJ2-1	-
CSARDHSSGVGGEQFF	TGCAGTGCTAGAGATCATTCTAGCGGGGTTGGGGGTGAGCAGTTCTTC	TRBV20-1	TRBD2	TRBJ2-1	few
CASSQADGETQYF	TGCGCCAGCAGCCAAGCGGACGGGGAGACCCAGTACTTC	TRBV4-1	-	TRBJ2-5	many
CRVQTITGTSRRRGELFF	TGCAGGGTTCAAACGATTACTGGGACTAGCAGGAGGAGGGGGGAGCTGTTTTTT	TRBV29-1	TRBD2	TRBJ2-2	-
CASSQDLVSATNTGELLF	TGTGCCAGCAGCCAAGATCTTGTGTCTGCAACAAACACCGGGGAGCTGTTATTT	TRBV14	-	TRBJ2-2	-
CASRRTGTGAYEQYF	TGTGCCAGTAGAAGAACCGGGACAGGGGCCTACGAGCAGTACTTC	TRBV6-2/TRBV6-3	TRBD1	TRBJ2-7	-
CASSLDRSPYNEQFF	TGTGCCAGCAGCTTAGACAGGTCCCCCTACAATGAGCAGTTCTTC	TRBV11-1	-	TRBJ2-1	-
CAISQTGSDIEPYF	TGTGCCATCAGCCAGACCGGTTCCGACATCGAGCCGTACTTC	TRBV10-3	-	TRBJ2-7	-
CASSFLRTTQETQYF	TGTGCCAGCAGTTTCCTTCGGACAACCCAAGAGACCCAGTACTTC	TRBV28	-	TRBJ2-5	many
CASSALGQTSSGANVLTF	TGTGCCAGCAGTGCCCTGGGACAGACCAGCTCTGGGGCCAACGTCCTGACTTTC	TRBV6-6	TRBD1	TRBJ2-6	-